This T cell receptor beta chain was obtained from a study of T cell changes during pregnancy in multiple sclerosis. Generated by immunoSEQ multiplex PCR, the TCRdb table keeps only in-frame clones and is missing some. The data hold 85,000 to 130,000 clones, with around 90% observed a single time. The sequencing used peripheral blood, collected in the second trimester of pregnancy. The TCR comes from a female donor with multiple sclerosis, enrolled in a pregnancy study.

The CDR3 sequence: CASTDPERGNEQFF. The CDR3 DNA follows: TGTGCCAGCACCGACCCCGAACGGGGTAATGAGCAGTTCTTC. The V and J genes are TRBV28 and TRBJ2-1, with D tentatively TRBD2 (5 bases). CDR3 length: 14 residues. V dropped 7 bases and J dropped 7 bases, with 17 bases sitting between them. CDR1 MDHEN and CDR2 SYDVKM come from the germline V gene.